The clone carrying this TCR beta chain was picked up one time. Its target is unknown. Researchers ran the PCR with 60 Vbeta and 13 Jbeta primers. Clones were sequenced by immunoSEQ multiplex PCR, and TCRdb holds only the in-frame ones, with some missing. This table has about 130,000 clones, about 73% appearing once. Germline V gene sequence: CDR1 MNHEY, CDR2 SMNVEV (reference sequence). This CDR3 region has 13 residues. J gave up 2 bases and V 7 bases, and 1 base lay outside the gene matches. The data are from a study of cytomegalovirus exposure and HLA in healthy donors. The overall study: A prior study identified 90 million to 120 million unique TCR beta sequences from about 179 million T cells.

Study results and caveats: The CMV antigen specificity of a few CMV-associated chains was confirmed through in vitro analysis.

This sequence originates from a woman in her forties or fifties in good health and CMV-seropositive. The sequenced material came from PBMCs. V usage is TRBV27 and J usage is TRBJ2-2, with 7 bases that match TRBD2. The CDR3 region is CASKRGNTGELFF. CDR3 bases: TGTGCCAGCAAGCGGGGTAACACCGGGGAGCTGTTTTTT.